Each of the 31 T cell receptor beta chains below was sequenced from the same sample in a study of post-analysis software for immune sequencing data. Whole-study findings and limits: Controls had lower frequencies than patients of roughly five TRBV segments, which included TRBV5-6, TRBV5-1 and TRBV20-1.

Libraries were made from TCR beta cDNA, and they carried unique molecular identifiers. Each CDR3 protein is one row after TCRdb ran MiXCR on the PCR reads. The table lists approximately 770,000 distinct CDR3 sequences, 40% to 55% of them singletons. Their antigens remain unidentified. Source material: blood. These receptor sequences come from a girl between 5 and 17 years old with multiple sclerosis.

The rearrangement uses TRBV5-5 and TRBJ2-2, with a tentative D call TRBD1 (5 bases). This CDR3 is 14 amino acids long. The V and J ends lost 0 bases and 10 bases respectively, with 13 bases between them. Germline V gives CDR1 SGHKS, CDR2 YYEKEE (reference sequence). The CDR3 sequence is CASSLGQGTEELFF. The CDR3 DNA reads TGTGCCAGCAGCTTGGGCCAGGGTACGGAGGAGCTGTTTTTT.

The chain recombines TRBV20-1 with TRBJ2-4, with D perhaps being TRBD1 or TRBD2 (6 bases each). The V end was cut by 3 bases, the J end by 0 bases, with 12 bases between. Germline V gene sequence: CDR1 DFQATT, CDR2 SNEGSKA (reference sequence). The CDR3 totals 15 residues. The CDR3 DNA sequence: TGCAGTGCTAGGCCGGGGGCTCTAGCCAAAAACATTCAGTACTTC. Translating gives CSARPGALAKNIQYF.

This clonotype was detected only a few times. The V gene is TRBV10-3, the J gene TRBJ1-1, with 8 bases identical to TRBD1. The CDR3 contains 14 residues. The ends lost 6 bases at V and 1 base at J; junction bases unmatched: 4. The germline CDR1 and CDR2 sequences are ENHRY and SYGVKD. CDR3 loop: CAIREGQANTEAFF. The CDR3 region has the DNA TGTGCCATCAGGGAGGGACAGGCGAACACTGAAGCTTTCTTT.

This clonotype showed up just a few times. J is TRBJ1-2 and V is TRBV2; no clear D. The CDR3 contains 12 residues. V lost 2 bases to trimming and J lost 6 bases, with 7 bases between them. Per the germline V gene, CDR1 is SNHLY and CDR2 is FYNNEI. The CDR3, as DNA: TGTGCCAGCAGTGAACAGTCCCATGGCTACACCTTC. It translates to CASSEQSHGYTF. The full variable domain, rest sourced from reference TRBV2 and TRBJ1-2, is EPEVTQTPSHQVTQMGQEVILRCVPISNHLYFYWYRQILGQKVEFLVSFYNNEISEKSEIFDDQFSVERPDGSNFTLKIRSTKLEDSAMYFCASSEQSHGYTFGSGTRLTVV.

The rearrangement uses TRBV7-2 and TRBJ1-2; tentatively, D is TRBD1 (5 bases). The CDR3 has 13 amino acids. Germline V lookup: CDR1 SGHTA, CDR2 FQGNSA. V was cut by 0 bases and J by 7 bases, with 9 bases left in between. The CDR3 is CASSLAPGSGYTF. CDR3 nucleotide sequence: TGTGCCAGCAGCTTAGCGCCAGGGAGTGGCTACACCTTC.

This clonotype came up a few times. This sequence joins TRBV30 and TRBJ2-1; perhaps TRBD2 as D (6 bases). The CDR3 has 18 residues. The ends were cut back, 8 bases at V and 1 base at J, with 27 bases in the middle. Germline CDR1 is GTSNPN and CDR2 is SVGIG (reference sequence). CDR3 in DNA: TGTGCCAGGCAGGGAGCCTGGATAGCGGATCCTTCCTACAATGAGCAGTTCTTC. Protein sequence: CARQGAWIADPSYNEQFF.

J is TRBJ2-4 and V is TRBV7-9; maybe TRBD2 (5 bases). The J call may be incorrect, as the DNA end agrees better with TRBJ2-7. The germline V gene encodes CDR1 SEHNR and CDR2 FQNEAQ (reference sequence). This CDR3 has 17 residues. The CDR3 nucleotides read TGTGCCAGCAGCTTAGCTTTGGGCGGGTTACTCGCAGACGAGCAGTACTTC. It yields the protein CASSLALGGLLADEQYF.

The chain links TRBV29-1 to TRBJ1-2; a possible D gene is TRBD1 (6 bases). The CDR3 runs to 12 residues. Looked up from germline, CDR1 is SQVTM and CDR2 is ANQGSEA. V lost 6 bases, J lost 4 bases, and 12 bases lay in between. CDR3 in amino acids: CSVRGQGYGYTF. CDR3 sequence (DNA): TGCAGCGTCAGGGGCCAGGGCTATGGCTACACCTTC.

The chain links TRBV11-2 to TRBJ2-3; 13 positions agree with TRBD2. This CDR3 has 18 residues. Germline V gene lookup returns CDR1 SGHAT and CDR2 FQNNGV. Trimming removed 2 bases from V and 0 bases from J; junction bases left unmatched: 5. The CDR3 nucleotides are TGTGCCAGCAGCTTATTAGGACTAGCGGGAGCGAGCACAGATACGCAGTATTTT. As protein: CASSLLGLAGASTDTQYF.

The rearrangement joins TRBV7-2 to TRBJ2-4; weak D call: TRBD2 (5 bases). Looked up from germline, CDR1 is SGHTA and CDR2 is FQGNSA. The CDR3 consists of 18 residues. V lost 11 bases and J 3 bases, leaving 29 bases between the germline ends. CDR3 nucleotides: TGTGCCGGTAGCTTTGTACGGCCTGGGGAGTTCGGCAAAAACATTCAGTACTTC. It translates to CAGSFVRPGEFGKNIQYF.

This chain uses TRBV6-1 with TRBJ2-5; D is uncertain. The CDR3 has 14 residues. Trimming left V 7 bases short and J 1 base short, with 13 bases between. Germline V gives CDR1 MNHNS, CDR2 SASEGT. The CDR3 here is CASIPLGSQETQYF. The CDR3 bases are TGTGCCAGCATCCCTCTGGGCAGCCAAGAGACCCAGTACTTC.

V gene TRBV6-1 combines with J gene TRBJ2-5; TRBD1 agrees at 7 bases. Germline CDR1 and CDR2: MNHNS and SASEGT. CDR3 length equals 15 residues. Germline trimming cut 4 bases from V and 5 bases from J; bases unmatched to any gene: 10. Here the CDR3 reads CASSGQGWGSETQYF. DNA of the CDR3: TGTGCCAGCAGTGGACAGGGCTGGGGATCGGAGACCCAGTACTTC.

Only a few counts were recorded for this clonotype. This chain links TRBV7-2 with TRBJ2-3; the D gene is possibly TRBD1 (5 bases). This CDR3 contains 14 residues. V was cut by 2 bases and J by 5 bases, with 11 bases left in between. Germline CDR1 SGHTA, CDR2 FQGNSA. The CDR3 nucleotides are TGTGCCAGCAGCTTATCCGGCGGACAAGATACGCAGTATTTT. It specifies CASSLSGGQDTQYF.

The DNA of the CDR3 is TGTGCCAGCAGCCAAGGGGTAGGGAATACGCAGTATTTT. It specifies CASSQGVGNTQYF. This chain connects TRBV4-2 to TRBJ2-3; D is undetermined. V shed 1 base and J shed 7 bases, with 9 bases lying between them. Germline V gene lookup returns CDR1 LGHNA and CDR2 YNFKEQ. This CDR3 is built from 13 residues.

This chain connects TRBV30 to TRBJ1-5; D is uncertain. Trimming removed 3 bases at V and 9 bases at J, with 12 bases between. The length of the CDR3 is 12 residues. From germline, CDR1 is GTSNPN and CDR2 SVGIG (reference sequence). The CDR3 loop reads CAWSKPVGPQHF. CDR3 nucleotide sequence: TGTGCCTGGAGCAAGCCGGTCGGGCCCCAGCATTTT.

This clonotype was seen just once. This sequence joins TRBV28 and TRBJ1-1; D perhaps matches TRBD1 (5 bases). Germline V gene lookup returns CDR1 MDHEN and CDR2 SYDVKM. The CDR3 runs to 13 residues. With 8 bases removed from V and 4 bases from J, the gap between germline ends came to 14 bases. Here the CDR3 reads CASCRGGGTEAFF. CDR3 DNA sequence: TGTGCCAGCTGTCGGGGGGGAGGCACTGAAGCTTTCTTT.

The J gene is TRBJ1-5, the V gene TRBV15, with TRBD1 identical over 7 bases. The CDR3 loop spans 15 amino acids. Trimming at V came to 5 bases and at J to 2 bases, leaving 6 bases not matched to a gene. From germline, CDR1 is LNHNV and CDR2 YYDKDF (reference sequence). CDR3 bases: TGTGCCACCAGCGACAGGGTGGCGGGCAATCAGCCCCAGCATTTT. This encodes CATSDRVAGNQPQHF.

The J gene is TRBJ2-4, the V gene TRBV20-1; 10 nucleotides match TRBD2. The J call may be mistaken, given a closer DNA end match to TRBJ2-7. The CDR3 runs to 16 residues. CDR1 and CDR2 (germline): DFQATT, SNEGSKA (reference sequence). CDR3 nucleotide sequence: TGCAGTGCCCACAGGACTAGCGGCAGGGGGTCCTACGAGCAGTACTTC. It is translated as CSAHRTSGRGSYEQYF.

This clonotype was recorded a few times. The J gene is TRBJ2-7, the V gene TRBV20-1; D uncertain. The V gene lost 1 base and the J gene lost 0 bases, with 13 bases spanning the gap. Germline values: CDR1 DFQATT, CDR2 SNEGSKA (reference sequence). The CDR3 covers 15 residues. CDR3 region: CSARGGVMGSYEQYF. The CDR3, as DNA: TGCAGTGCTAGAGGTGGCGTAATGGGCTCCTACGAGCAGTACTTC.

The chain is built from TRBV29-1 and TRBJ2-3; D is unclear. CDR1 and CDR2 from the germline V gene are SQVTM and ANQGSEA. The CDR3 loop spans 14 amino acids. V dropped 3 bases and J dropped 0 bases, with 10 bases sitting between them. This CDR3 reads CSVDTRLSTDTQYF. CDR3 sequence (DNA): TGCAGCGTTGATACGCGTCTCAGCACAGATACGCAGTATTTT.

The CDR3 nucleotides read TGTGCCAGCAGGCCCGCCGCCCTTGGCTATGGCTACACCTTC. Translation: CASRPAALGYGYTF. This chain links TRBV6-1 with TRBJ1-2; no clear D gene. V shed 6 bases and J shed 4 bases, with 15 bases lying between them. Per the germline V gene, CDR1 is MNHNS and CDR2 is SASEGT. CDR3 length: 14 amino acids.

The chain recombines TRBV19 with TRBJ2-1; perhaps TRBD2 as D (6 bases). Germline CDR1 reads LNHDA; CDR2 reads SQIVND (reference sequence). The CDR3 sequence is 13 residues long. Trimming cost V 3 bases and J 10 bases, with 13 bases left between them. CDR3 amino acids: CASSIARELEQFF. CDR3 bases: TGTGCCAGTAGTATCGCCCGGGAGTTAGAGCAGTTCTTC.

The V and J genes are TRBV5-5 and TRBJ2-5; 8 nucleotides line up with TRBD2. The J call may be in error: the DNA end matches TRBJ2-7 better. The CDR3 sequence is 17 residues long. Germline V gene sequence: CDR1 SGHKS, CDR2 YYEKEE (reference sequence). CDR3 loop: CASSLAGSGSGSYEQYF. The CDR3 DNA is TGTGCCAGCAGCTTGGCCGGCAGCGGGAGTGGCTCCTACGAGCAGTACTTC.

In this sample, this clonotype turned up a few times. CDR3 DNA sequence: TGTGCCAGCACCTTGTCGGGTCCAGGGACTTTTCAAGAGACCCAGTACTTC. Residues: CASTLSGPGTFQETQYF. J is TRBJ2-5 and V is TRBV28; perhaps TRBD2 as D (6 bases). The CDR3 spans 17 residues. Trimming removed 7 bases from V and 2 bases from J, with 23 bases in between. Per the germline V gene, CDR1 is MDHEN and CDR2 is SYDVKM. Together with reference TRBV28 and TRBJ2-5, the CDR3 gives the full variable domain: DVKVTQSSRYLVKRTGEKVFLECVQDMDHENMFWYRQDPGLGLRLIYFSYDVKMKEKGDIPEGYSVSREKKERFSLILESASTNQTSMYLCASTLSGPGTFQETQYFGPGTRLLVL.

A word on this clonotype: Germline and junction disagree at one end, which may indicate a read error. Here the CDR3 reads CATSRDVDTEDFF. CDR3 DNA: TGTGCCACCAGCAGAGATGTGGACACTGAAGATTTCTTT. V gene TRBV15 combines with J gene TRBJ1-1; tentatively, D is TRBD1 (5 bases). This CDR3 comprises 13 residues. From germline, CDR1 is LNHNV and CDR2 YYDKDF (reference sequence).

This clonotype was observed a few times. The gene calls are TRBV7-9 and TRBJ2-1; possibly TRBD1 or TRBD2 for D (5 bases each). The V and J ends lost 5 bases and 2 bases respectively, with 16 bases between them. The CDR3 runs 16 residues. The germline V gene has CDR1 SEHNR and CDR2 FQNEAQ (reference sequence). CDR3 sequence: CASSPTTGAPYNEQFF. CDR3 coding DNA: TGTGCCAGCAGCCCCACCACCGGGGCCCCCTACAATGAGCAGTTCTTC.

The gene calls are TRBV29-1 and TRBJ2-7; TRBD2 might be the D (6 bases). The germline V gene has CDR1 SQVTM and CDR2 ANQGSEA. There are 13 residues in the CDR3. Trimming left V 3 bases short and J 5 bases short, with 14 bases between. In DNA, the CDR3 is TGCAGCGTTGAGACCCAGTGGGGGGACGAGCAGTACTTC. Its protein product is CSVETQWGDEQYF.

In its sample, this clonotype was seen a few times. V and J are TRBV6-6 and TRBJ2-7, with TRBD1 identical over 9 bases. The germline V gene encodes CDR1 MNHNY and CDR2 SVGAGI (reference sequence). J lost 0 bases, V lost 11 bases, and 8 bases had no gene match. The CDR3 consists of 14 residues. CDR3 in amino acids: CAASGQGISYEQYF. The CDR3 bases are TGTGCCGCCTCGGGACAGGGTATCTCCTACGAGCAGTACTTC.

The gene calls are TRBV9 and TRBJ2-3; D gene uncertain. Trimming cost V 3 bases and J 8 bases, with 7 bases left between them. Germline CDR1 and CDR2: SGDLS and YYNGEE. This CDR3 has 11 amino acids. The CDR3 is CASSEGPTQYF. The CDR3 nucleotides are TGTGCCAGCAGCGAGGGCCCTACGCAGTATTTT. Using reference TRBV9 and TRBJ2-3 for the parts outside the CDR3, the full variable domain is DSGVTQTPKHLITATGQRVTLRCSPRSGDLSVYWYQQSLDQGLQFLIQYYNGEERAKGNILERFSAQQFPDLHSELNLSSLELGDSALYFCASSEGPTQYFGPGTRLTVL.

The chain employs TRBV20-1 and TRBJ2-7; 8 bases agree with TRBD2. Germline CDR1 reads DFQATT; CDR2 reads SNEGSKA (reference sequence). The V segment lost 3 bases and the J segment 7 bases; nucleotides outside the gene matches: 14. The CDR3 sequence is 15 residues long. This CDR3 is CSASPRTSLTGEQYF. DNA for the CDR3: TGCAGTGCTAGCCCCAGGACTAGCCTTACAGGGGAGCAGTACTTC.

This clonotype came up once. The rearrangement uses TRBV7-9 and TRBJ1-6; the match to TRBD1 covers 7 bases. Germline V CDR1 and CDR2: SEHNR, FQNEAQ (reference sequence). The CDR3 is 16 residues long. The V and J ends lost 1 base and 9 bases, in that order; junction bases with no gene match: 9. The CDR3 spells CASSLGQTGVSSPLHF. CDR3 bases: TGTGCCAGCAGCTTAGGGCAAACAGGGGTTTCTTCACCCCTCCACTTT.